Listed here are 10 T cell receptor beta chains from one sample, sequenced in a study of glioma-infiltrating T cells after dendritic cell vaccination. Assay used: immunoSEQ multiplex PCR; TCRdb lists only in-frame clones, some missing. The sample lists roughly 98,000 clones, 86% occurring once. Here the sequenced sample was blood, taken before dendritic cell vaccination. Source of these receptors: a human donor with glioblastoma.

The genes are TRBV21-1 and TRBJ2-7; TRBD1, the D gene given by the table, was not confirmed from the DNA. TRBV21-1 corresponds to a pseudogene. The CDR3 sequence is 15 residues long. The CDR3 region is CASSTPGDRLYEQYF. The CDR3 region has the DNA TGTGCCAGCAGCACCCCGGGGGACAGACTTTACGAGCAGTACTTC.

V is TRBV7-9 and J is TRBJ2-7; D remains ambiguous. This CDR3 has 13 amino acids. In germline, CDR1 is SEHNR, CDR2 FQNEAQ (reference sequence). Between the trimmed V and J ends, which lost 1 base and 3 bases, there was a span of 7 bases. CDR3 amino acids: CASSLGLSYEQYF. Written as DNA, the CDR3 is TGTGCCAGCAGCTTAGGACTCAGCTACGAGCAGTACTTC.

The DNA for the CDR3 is TGTGCCAGCACCATGACAGGGGGGTACACTGAAGCTTTCTTT. Protein: CASTMTGGYTEAFF. The chain has TRBV28 and TRBJ1-1; 9 bases fit TRBD1. With V trimmed by 7 bases and J by 3 bases, 6 bases remained unmatched. This CDR3 has 14 amino acids. Germline V CDR1 and CDR2: MDHEN, SYDVKM.

This sequence joins TRBV19 and TRBJ2-1; maybe TRBD2 (6 bases). The CDR3 sequence is 12 residues long. Germline V gene lookup returns CDR1 LNHDA and CDR2 SQIVND (reference sequence). With 8 bases removed from V and 9 bases from J, the gap between germline ends came to 14 bases. CDR3 region: CASRNRELEQFF. CDR3 nucleotides: TGTGCCAGTCGCAACCGGGAGCTTGAGCAGTTCTTC. The variable domain in full, completed from reference TRBV19 and TRBJ2-1, reads DGGITQSPKYLFRKEGQNVTLSCEQNLNHDAMYWYRQDPGQGLRLIYYSQIVNDFQKGDIAEGYSVSREKKESFPLTVTSAQKNPTAFYLCASRNRELEQFFGPGTRLTVL.

The chain recombines TRBV25-1 with TRBJ1-2; 7 bases agree with TRBD1. The CDR3 is 13 amino acids. Germline CDR1 reads MGHDK; CDR2 reads SYGVNS. V lost 6 bases and J lost 1; bases outside the gene matches: 2. CDR3 nucleotide sequence: TGTGCCAGCAGAGGACAGGTTAACTATGGCTACACCTTC. The encoded protein is CASRGQVNYGYTF.

CDR3 region: CAWDRLAKNIQYF. The CDR3 coding sequence is TGTGCCTGGGACAGACTAGCCAAAAACATTCAGTACTTC. V and J are TRBV19 and TRBJ2-4, with 7 bases that match TRBD1. V shed 11 bases and J 0 bases; nucleotides not matched to a gene: 4. The V gene's germline CDR1 is LNHDA and CDR2 SQIVND (reference sequence). The CDR3 runs to 13 residues.

This chain links TRBV2 with TRBJ2-2; D not resolved. Deletions cut 6 bases from V and 8 bases from J, with 10 bases between. The CDR3 is 12 residues long. Germline V gene data show CDR1 as SNHLY and CDR2 as FYNNEI. The CDR3 sequence: CASRPRRGELFF. The CDR3 DNA reads as TGTGCCAGCAGGCCACGCCGGGGGGAGCTGTTTTTT.

CDR3 amino acids: CASSRGGSGYTEAFF. The CDR3 bases are TGTGCCAGCAGTCGGGGAGGGTCCGGGTACACTGAAGCTTTCTTT. V gene TRBV6-5 combines with J gene TRBJ1-1; unclear D gene. Germline CDR1 reads MNHEY; CDR2 reads SVGAGI. Trimming left V 5 bases short and J 3 bases short, with 16 bases between. This CDR3 contains 15 residues.

The rearrangement uses TRBV30 and TRBJ1-5, with D maybe TRBD1 (5 bases). Trimming removed 5 bases at V and 12 bases at J, with 17 bases between. CDR1 GTSNPN and CDR2 SVGIG come from the germline V gene (reference sequence). The length of the CDR3 is 12 residues. The CDR3 is CAWGSIGAGQHF. The DNA of the CDR3 is TGTGCCTGGGGGTCCATAGGGGCTGGCCAGCATTTT.

The genes are TRBV11-3 and TRBJ2-7; TRBD1 agrees at 7 bases. V trimming: 7 bases; J trimming: 0 bases; junction bases outside the gene matches: 6. CDR1 and CDR2 from the germline V gene are SGHNT and YENEEA. The CDR3 covers 14 residues. CDR3 amino acids: CASIPTGSSYEQYF. CDR3 DNA: TGTGCCAGCATACCGACAGGGAGCTCCTACGAGCAGTACTTC.